This T cell receptor beta chain emerged from a study of molecular identifiers for immune sequencing clone quantification. Study background: Five aliquots were made in replicates from the RNA of roughly 21,000 or 96,000 naive CD8 cells, and four were sequenced.

This clonotype was counted a few times. Its antigen is undetermined. Sequence at one end of the junction differs from germline and may be a read error. From the PCR reads, TCRdb called clonotypes with MiXCR, one entry per CDR3 protein. The table includes under 650,000 distinct CDR3 sequences, around 20% detected once. Study-wide results and caveats: The study found clones above 20 RNA copies held over 98% of effector molecules and under 1% in naive cells. Among 850,000 to 1,000,000 naive cells, spiked Jurkat TCR RNA from a single cell was reportedly detectable.

The naive CD8 libraries originated from between roughly 18,000 and 1,000,000 sorted cells and drew on 10%, 30% or 50% RNA. This CDR3 has 17 amino acids. Germline V CDR1 and CDR2: MNHEY, SVGEGT. This rearrangement joins TRBV6-2 or TRBV6-3 to TRBJ2-3; D may correspond to TRBD1 or TRBD2 (6 bases each). This TCR was sampled from a human donor in good health. Some libraries in this study had Jurkat cell RNA spiked in. The source material was naive CD8+ T cells from blood, with Jurkat cell RNA spiked in. Sample subset: FACS-sorted CD8+CD4-CCR7+CD45RA+ naive T cells. The CDR3 loop reads CASSYDVTGASTDMQYF. CDR3 in DNA: TGTGCCAGCAGTTACGATGTCACGGGGGCCAGCACAGATATGCAGTATTTT.